Below, 30 T cell receptor beta chains from the same sample are listed, as sequenced in a study of T cells in Graves' hyperthyroidism and ophthalmopathy. Template material for amplifying TCR beta CDR3 regions consisted of RNA transcripts. The primer set for the first-round RT-PCR of the TCR CDR3 was HTBI. Using its own MiXCR run on the multiplex PCR reads, TCRdb lists one record per CDR3 protein. The table has some 700,000 distinct CDR3 sequences, 15% to 20% seen once. Sequenced input: blood. These receptor sequences come from a man between 50 and 59 years old with Graves' hyperthyroidism.

This clonotype was counted at least ten times. This sequence joins TRBV25-1 and TRBJ2-2, with D perhaps TRBD2 (5 bases). The germline V and J ends were trimmed by 3 bases and 3 bases, with 11 bases remaining between them. CDR1 and CDR2 from the germline V gene are MGHDK and SYGVNS. The CDR3 runs to 15 residues. The CDR3 here is CASSDPERDTGELFF. CDR3 nucleotides: TGTGCCAGCAGTGACCCCGAGAGGGACACCGGGGAGCTGTTTTTT.

This chain connects TRBV12-3 or TRBV12-4 to TRBJ1-1, with D tentatively TRBD1 (6 bases). This CDR3 is 16 amino acids long. The germline V and J ends were trimmed by 5 bases and 7 bases, with 23 bases remaining between them. In DNA form, the CDR3 reads TGTGCCAGCAGTGACTCGAGGCGGGGGCGTAGAAGTGAAGCTTTCTTT. Encoded protein: CASSDSRRGRRSEAFF.

The genes are TRBV2 and TRBJ2-2; D not certain. The germline V gene has CDR1 SNHLY and CDR2 FYNNEI. The CDR3 has 14 amino acids. Trimming stripped 5 bases from V and 4 bases from J, with 11 bases between. The CDR3 DNA follows: TGTGCCAGCAGTTTCAGCACCAGCACCGGGGAGCTGTTTTTT. Its protein is CASSFSTSTGELFF. The variable domain in full, completed from reference TRBV2 and TRBJ2-2, reads EPEVTQTPSHQVTQMGQEVILRCVPISNHLYFYWYRQILGQKVEFLVSFYNNEISEKSEIFDDQFSVERPDGSNFTLKIRSTKLEDSAMYFCASSFSTSTGELFFGEGSRLTVL.

Ten or more counts support this clonotype. The chain is built from TRBV29-1 and TRBJ1-1, with 9 bases that match TRBD1. CDR3 size: 14 residues. CDR1 SQVTM and CDR2 ANQGSEA come from the germline V gene. Trimming took 4 bases from V and 2 from J; bases not matched to a gene: 5. The chain's CDR3 is CSVVRQGVNTEAFF. The CDR3 DNA is TGCAGCGTTGTGCGACAGGGGGTAAACACTGAAGCTTTCTTT.

In its sample, this clonotype was seen many times. The CDR3 is CASSAIDSNTEAFF. The CDR3 coding sequence is TGTGCCAGCTCAGCCATAGACAGTAACACTGAAGCTTTCTTT. The chain couples TRBV18 to TRBJ1-1; the D gene is possibly TRBD1 (5 bases). The V gene lost 5 bases and the J gene lost 2 bases, with 12 bases spanning the gap. CDR1 is KGHSH and CDR2 is LQKENI in the germline V gene. The CDR3 is 14 residues long.

The sample holds many counts of this clonotype. The chain links TRBV27 to TRBJ1-2; possible D gene TRBD1, 5 bases. The CDR3 has 15 residues. CDR1 and CDR2 from the germline V gene are MNHEY and SMNVEV (reference sequence). Trimming left V 5 bases short and J 8 bases short, with 21 bases between. The CDR3 coding sequence is TGTGCCAGCAGTCCCGCCCGGGACCGCGGCTTAGGCTACACCTTC. It encodes CASSPARDRGLGYTF.

The genes are TRBV12-3 or TRBV12-4 and TRBJ1-5; TRBD1 matches 7 bases. The CDR3 spans 15 residues. V gave up 1 base and J gave up 7 bases; unmatched junction bases: 7. This CDR3 is CASSLVGGAGQPQHF. CDR3 nucleotide sequence: TGTGCCAGCAGTTTAGTAGGGGGCGCGGGGCAGCCCCAGCATTTT.

The chain uses TRBV28 and TRBJ1-5, with 9 nucleotides matching TRBD1. Germline CDR1 and CDR2: MDHEN and SYDVKM. V lost 2 bases and J lost 0; bases outside the gene matches: 2. The CDR3 contains 16 residues. Here the CDR3 DNA reads TGTGCCAGCAGTTTAGACAGGGGGAATAGCAATCAGCCCCAGCATTTT. Translation gives CASSLDRGNSNQPQHF.

This clonotype was observed many times. V is TRBV11-2 and J is TRBJ2-1, with 8 bases identical to TRBD2. Unmatched junction bases numbered 6, after V lost 4 bases and J lost 4 bases. The CDR3 consists of 15 residues. Germline V lookup: CDR1 SGHAT, CDR2 FQNNGV. The CDR3 loop is CASSWIAGRYNEQFF. In nucleotides, the CDR3 is TGTGCCAGCAGCTGGATAGCGGGAAGATACAATGAGCAGTTCTTC.

DNA for the CDR3: TGTGCCTGGAGTCTAAAAGACAGGGCCTCCTACGAGCAGTACTTC. Amino acids: CAWSLKDRASYEQYF. V is TRBV30 and J is TRBJ2-7; TRBD1 matches at 7 bases. V was pared by 2 bases and J by 0 bases, with 7 bases of the junction left unmatched. The CDR3 is made up of 15 amino acids. CDR1 is GTSNPN and CDR2 is SVGIG in the germline V gene (reference sequence).

This clonotype occurred many times. The J gene is TRBJ2-2, the V gene TRBV7-3, with TRBD1 identical over 8 bases. The ends lost 5 bases at V and 6 bases at J; junction bases unmatched: 8. Germline V gene data show CDR1 as SGHTA and CDR2 as FQGTGA. CDR3 size: 15 residues. The CDR3 sequence is CASSGVDRGAGELFF. CDR3 sequence (DNA): TGTGCCAGCAGCGGCGTAGACAGGGGAGCCGGGGAGCTGTTTTTT. Supplemented by reference TRBV7-3 and TRBJ2-2, the full variable domain reads GAGVSQTPSNKVTEKGKYVELRCDPISGHTALYWYRQSLGQGPEFLIYFQGTGAADDSGLPNDRFFAVRPEGSVSTLKIQRTERGDSAVYLCASSGVDRGAGELFFGEGSRLTVL.

This clonotype occurred many times. As DNA, the CDR3 is TGTGCCAGCAGCTCCGGGACAGGGGAACAAGAGACCCAGTACTTC. Its translation is CASSSGTGEQETQYF. V and J are TRBV5-5 and TRBJ2-5, with TRBD1 matching over 10 bases. The CDR3 spans 15 residues. CDR1 is SGHKS and CDR2 is YYEKEE in the germline V gene (reference sequence). J was trimmed by 2 bases and V by 3 bases; bases with no gene match: 4.

This clonotype was recorded many times. The chain couples TRBV6-1 to TRBJ2-5, with a weak D call TRBD2 (6 bases). CDR3 length equals 14 residues. Germline V lookup: CDR1 MNHNS, CDR2 SASEGT. Trimming stripped 8 bases from V and 3 bases from J, with 16 bases between. The CDR3 region has the DNA TGTGCCAGCTACCGGGACTGGGAAAAAGAGACCCAGTACTTC. Protein: CASYRDWEKETQYF.

V gene TRBV29-1 combines with J gene TRBJ1-2; 7 positions match TRBD1. From germline, CDR1 is SQVTM and CDR2 ANQGSEA. CDR3 length: 14 residues. V lost 6 bases to trimming and J lost 1 base; unmatched junction nucleotides: 8. CDR3 protein: CSVVGTDGNYGYTF. The CDR3 nucleotides read TGCAGCGTAGTCGGGACAGACGGTAACTATGGCTACACCTTC.

This clonotype appeared many times. The chain has TRBV6-1 and TRBJ2-3, with D uncertain. This CDR3 is 16 amino acids long. CDR1 is MNHNS and CDR2 is SASEGT in the germline V gene. Trimming took 6 bases from V and 2 from J, leaving 18 bases between them. CDR3 residues: CASRSRTSSITDTQYF. CDR3 DNA sequence: TGTGCCAGCAGGTCTCGGACCAGCTCTATCACAGATACGCAGTATTTT.

This clonotype has more than one count but fewer than ten. The chain joins TRBV3-1 to TRBJ2-3; unclear D gene. From germline, CDR1 is LGHDT and CDR2 YNNKEL (reference sequence). This CDR3 has 16 amino acids. The V end was cut by 0 bases, the J end by 2 bases, with 12 bases between. CDR3 sequence reads: CASSQENRSPTDTQYF. DNA for the CDR3: TGTGCCAGCAGCCAAGAGAACAGAAGCCCCACAGATACGCAGTATTTT.

This clonotype occurred many times. This chain joins TRBV27 and TRBJ2-1, with TRBD2 matching 14 bases. This CDR3 has 18 amino acids. J lost 9 bases, V lost 7 bases, and 17 bases had no gene match. Germline V gene data show CDR1 as MNHEY and CDR2 as SMNVEV (reference sequence). The CDR3 sequence: CASTPGLAGGLRGGEQFF. CDR3 DNA sequence: TGTGCCAGCACCCCCGGACTAGCGGGAGGTCTCCGGGGAGGTGAGCAGTTCTTC.

The chain links TRBV13 to TRBJ2-1, with TRBD1 matching over 7 bases. The CDR3 is made up of 15 amino acids. CDR1 is PRHDT and CDR2 is FYEKMQ in the germline V gene (reference sequence). V trimming: 2 bases; J trimming: 4 bases; junction bases outside the gene matches: 5. The CDR3 sequence: CASSLTRGIYNEQFF. As DNA, the CDR3 is TGTGCCAGCAGCTTAACCAGGGGGATTTACAATGAGCAGTTCTTC.

About this clonotype itself: This may come from a read error, since a much larger clone is one base off. This chain uses TRBV6-5 with TRBJ2-1; 7 nucleotides match TRBD1. This CDR3 contains 16 residues. In germline, CDR1 is MNHEY, CDR2 SVGAGI. The CDR3 here is CASGYEYTGVDNEQFF. The DNA for the CDR3 is TGTGCCAGCGGTTACGAATATACAGGGGTTGACAATGAGCAGTTCTTC.

The J gene is TRBJ2-2, the V gene TRBV6-2 or TRBV6-3; a possible D gene is TRBD1 (6 bases). The germline gives CDR1 MNHEY, CDR2 SVGEGT. The CDR3 spans 14 residues. The V and J ends lost 7 bases and 4 bases respectively, with 13 bases between them. The CDR3: CASNIQGGTGELFF. In DNA, the CDR3 is TGTGCCAGCAACATACAGGGTGGCACCGGGGAGCTGTTTTTT.

The chain is built from TRBV29-1 and TRBJ2-3; 11 bases are a match to TRBD2. V gave up 4 bases and J gave up 2 bases; unmatched junction bases: 2. Germline loops: CDR1 SQVTM, CDR2 ANQGSEA. This CDR3 has 14 residues. CDR3 amino acids: CSVGLAGSTDTQYF. Here the CDR3 DNA reads TGCAGCGTTGGACTAGCGGGGTCCACAGATACGCAGTATTTT.

Ten or more counts support this clonotype. CDR3 loop: CASGLVIRGRSYEQYF. The CDR3 DNA follows: TGTGCTAGTGGTTTGGTAATCAGGGGTCGGTCCTACGAGCAGTACTTC. V is TRBV12-5 and J is TRBJ2-7; maybe TRBD1 (6 bases). Trimming cost V 0 bases and J 1 base, with 13 bases left between them. The germline gives CDR1 LGHNT, CDR2 FRNRAP. The CDR3 consists of 16 residues.

V is TRBV6-5 and J is TRBJ2-2; D gene ambiguous. The CDR3 runs to 16 residues. Germline assignment: CDR1 MNHEY and CDR2 SVGAGI. The V and J ends lost 0 bases and 2 bases respectively, with 10 bases between them. CDR3 nucleotide sequence: TGTGCCAGCAGTTACTCCTATCTCCTAAACACCGGGGAGCTGTTTTTT. Translation: CASSYSYLLNTGELFF.

This clonotype has ten or more counts. J is TRBJ2-3 and V is TRBV6-1; 9 positions match TRBD1. The CDR3 is made up of 15 amino acids. The V and J ends lost 5 bases and 5 bases, in that order; junction bases with no gene match: 8. The germline V gene encodes CDR1 MNHNS and CDR2 SASEGT. The CDR3 nucleotides are TGTGCCAGCAGTTCTCCGGGACAGGGAGTAGATACGCAGTATTTT. Encoded protein: CASSSPGQGVDTQYF.

In this sample, this clonotype turned up many times. The chain couples TRBV5-1 to TRBJ2-1, with 8 bases matching TRBD2. This CDR3 is built from 14 residues. The ends lost 5 bases at V and 4 bases at J; junction bases unmatched: 5. The germline V gene has CDR1 SGHRS and CDR2 YFSETQ. The CDR3 is CASRPVAGYNEQFF. CDR3 DNA: TGCGCCAGCAGACCCGTAGCGGGATACAATGAGCAGTTCTTC.

At least ten counts were recorded for this clonotype. This chain's CDR3 is CASLRVGGLGKNIQYF. The CDR3 DNA sequence: TGTGCCAGCCTACGGGTGGGAGGACTCGGCAAAAACATTCAGTACTTC. V and J are TRBV2 and TRBJ2-4; maybe TRBD2 (6 bases). The germline V gene has CDR1 SNHLY and CDR2 FYNNEI. Between the trimmed V and J ends, which lost 8 bases and 3 bases, there was a span of 20 bases. The CDR3 is 16 residues long.

In its sample, this clonotype was seen many times. The chain uses TRBV11-2 and TRBJ2-7, with TRBD2 as a possible D gene (6 bases). Trimming stripped 1 base from V and 4 bases from J, with 11 bases between. The germline CDR1 and CDR2 sequences are SGHAT and FQNNGV. CDR3 length: 14 residues. The CDR3 sequence is CASSLVDGGYEQYF. CDR3 in DNA: TGTGCCAGCAGCTTAGTAGACGGGGGTTACGAGCAGTACTTC. Complete variable domain (other parts from reference TRBV11-2 and TRBJ2-7): EAGVAQSPRYKIIEKRQSVAFWCNPISGHATLYWYQQILGQGPKLLIQFQNNGVVDDSQLPKDRFSAERLKGVDSTLKIQPAKLEDSAVYLCASSLVDGGYEQYFGPGTRLTVT.

This clonotype has ten or more counts. Written as DNA, the CDR3 is TGTGCCAGCACTCCTCGGGTACCAGAGACCCAGTACTTC. Amino acid sequence: CASTPRVPETQYF. The chain combines TRBV7-2 with TRBJ2-5; D is undetermined. V was pared by 7 bases and J by 4 bases, with 13 bases between. This CDR3 has 13 residues. The germline CDR1 and CDR2 sequences are SGHTA and FQGNSA. The full variable domain, its missing parts supplied by reference TRBV7-2 and TRBJ2-5, is GAGVSQSPSNKVTEKGKDVELRCDPISGHTALYWYRQSLGQGLEFLIYFQGNSAPDKSGLPSDRFSAERTGGSVSTLTIQRTQQEDSAVYLCASTPRVPETQYFGPGTRLLVL.

This clonotype has at least ten counts. This chain links TRBV27 with TRBJ2-2; 10 bases fit TRBD2. The CDR3 length is 16 residues. Trimming cost V 6 bases and J 3 bases; bases outside gene matches: 7. The germline V gene has CDR1 MNHEY and CDR2 SMNVEV (reference sequence). The CDR3 protein is CASSPLAGQDTGELFF. The CDR3 DNA is TGTGCCAGCAGCCCACTAGCGGGACAGGACACCGGGGAGCTGTTTTTT.

This clonotype has a count of ten or more. The chain has TRBV11-2 and TRBJ2-7; no reliable D call. Germline lookup yields CDR1 SGHAT and CDR2 FQNNGV. The V end lost 2 bases, the J end lost 2 bases, and 13 bases lay between the germline ends. The CDR3 covers 15 residues. The CDR3 here is CASSLMGSGPYEQYF. DNA of the CDR3: TGTGCCAGCAGCTTAATGGGATCGGGCCCCTACGAGCAGTACTTC.